The 22 T cell receptor beta chains below all came from one sample that was sequenced in a study of blood T cell repertoires in COVID-19. Sequenced by immunoSEQ multiplex PCR; TCRdb stores in-frame clones only, minus some. The sample contains about 32,000 clones, approximately 93% of which appear only once. Specimen: peripheral blood. The origin of the receptors is a man between 60 and 75 years old with acute or convalescent COVID-19.

The rearrangement uses TRBV2 and TRBJ2-3; no reliable D call. The CDR3 spans 11 residues. Germline V gene data show CDR1 as SNHLY and CDR2 as FYNNEI. Trimming shortened V by 3 bases and J by 7 bases, and 5 bases separated the two germline ends. CDR3 sequence reads: CASSEEYTQYF. In DNA form, the CDR3 reads TGTGCCAGCAGTGAGGAGTATACGCAGTATTTT.

The chain recombines TRBV27 with TRBJ2-2; 12 bases are shared with TRBD2. The CDR3 runs 17 residues. Germline loops: CDR1 MNHEY, CDR2 SMNVEV (reference sequence). J lost 7 bases, V lost 2 bases, and 8 bases had no gene match. The CDR3 region has the DNA TGTGCCAGCAGTTTAAGTGGGACTAGCGGGCGGATCGGGGAGCTGTTTTTT. Translating it yields CASSLSGTSGRIGELFF.

V is TRBV27 and J is TRBJ1-5; D call uncertain. Trimming left V 6 bases short and J 3 bases short, with 9 bases between. The CDR3 is made up of 13 amino acids. The germline V gene has CDR1 MNHEY and CDR2 SMNVEV (reference sequence). CDR3 sequence (DNA): TGTGCCAGCAGCCTGACAATCAATCAGCCCCAGCATTTT. Translated, it gives CASSLTINQPQHF.

The V gene is TRBV13, the J gene TRBJ1-2; no clear D gene. The CDR3 runs to 13 residues. Germline V gene data show CDR1 as PRHDT and CDR2 as FYEKMQ (reference sequence). Trimming left V 1 base short and J 2 bases short, with 5 bases between. The CDR3 DNA is TGTGCCAGCAGCTTAGCCCCGAACTATGGCTACACCTTC. This sequence encodes CASSLAPNYGYTF.

V is TRBV19 and J is TRBJ1-2, with a tentative D call TRBD1 (5 bases). Trimming stripped 5 bases from V and 4 bases from J, with 17 bases between. The CDR3 loop spans 15 amino acids. CDR1 and CDR2 (germline): LNHDA, SQIVND (reference sequence). CDR3: CASSEQADGRYGYTF. The CDR3, as DNA: TGTGCCAGTAGTGAACAGGCGGACGGCCGCTATGGCTACACCTTC. The variable domain in full, completed from reference TRBV19 and TRBJ1-2, reads DGGITQSPKYLFRKEGQNVTLSCEQNLNHDAMYWYRQDPGQGLRLIYYSQIVNDFQKGDIAEGYSVSREKKESFPLTVTSAQKNPTAFYLCASSEQADGRYGYTFGSGTRLTVV.

The count of this clone is one. The chain joins TRBV29-1 to TRBJ1-1, with D unclear. This CDR3 region has 11 residues. The ends were cut back, 3 bases at V and 8 bases at J, with 10 bases in the middle. Germline V CDR1 and CDR2: SQVTM, ANQGSEA. The CDR3 DNA is TGCAGCGTTGAGAGGTCACGGGAAGCTTTCTTT. Translating it yields CSVERSREAFF.

The chain joins TRBV18 to TRBJ2-5; 7 bases align to TRBD2. CDR1 KGHSH and CDR2 LQKENI come from the germline V gene. V dropped 4 bases and J dropped 2; count of bases not matched to a gene: 1. CDR3 length: 13 amino acids. As DNA, the CDR3 is TGTGCCAGCTCACAGGGACTACAAGAGACCCAGTACTTC. It yields the protein CASSQGLQETQYF.

This clone was detected only a few times. This chain uses TRBV14 with TRBJ2-1; 11 bases align to TRBD1. J gave up 9 bases and V 1 base, and 8 bases lay outside the gene matches. The CDR3 consists of 16 residues. Germline V CDR1 and CDR2: SGHDN, FVKESK. The CDR3 region is CASSQGGTGGYGEQFF. Here the CDR3 DNA reads TGTGCCAGCAGCCAAGGCGGGACAGGGGGATATGGTGAGCAGTTCTTC. Full variable domain (missing parts from reference TRBV14 and TRBJ2-1): EAGVTQFPSHSVIEKGQTVTLRCDPISGHDNLYWYRRVMGKEIKFLLHFVKESKQDESGMPNNRFLAERTGGTYSTLKVQPAELEDSGVYFCASSQGGTGGYGEQFFGPGTRLTVL.

The DNA for the CDR3 is TGTGCCTGGAGCCGGGGGGAGGAGCTCCCGTTCTTC. It yields the protein CAWSRGEELPFF. The chain uses TRBV30 and TRBJ2-1; 7 bases agree with TRBD2. V lost 3 bases and J lost 15; bases outside the gene matches: 11. From germline, CDR1 is GTSNPN and CDR2 SVGIG (reference sequence). This CDR3 is 12 amino acids long.

The chain uses TRBV18 and TRBJ1-5, with a weak D call TRBD1 (5 bases). Germline-derived CDR1 and CDR2 are KGHSH and LQKENI. V lost 1 base to trimming and J lost 4 bases, with 8 bases between them. The CDR3 is 14 residues long. CDR3 sequence: CASSPQGPNQPQHF. CDR3 sequence (DNA): TGTGCCAGCTCACCACAGGGGCCGAATCAGCCCCAGCATTTT.

The chain employs TRBV7-2 and TRBJ1-2, with TRBD1 matching over 7 bases. Losses at the gene ends were 7 bases for V and 3 bases for J; bases not matched to a gene: 11. This CDR3 is built from 15 residues. Germline V gene data show CDR1 as SGHTA and CDR2 as FQGNSA. The CDR3 sequence: CASTLLGRGDYGYTF. DNA of the CDR3: TGTGCCAGCACCCTTCTGGGCAGGGGGGACTATGGCTACACCTTC.

V usage is TRBV9 and J usage is TRBJ2-2; D is perhaps TRBD2 (6 bases). V lost 0 bases to trimming and J lost 0 bases, with 24 bases between them. Germline V gene lookup returns CDR1 SGDLS and CDR2 YYNGEE. The CDR3 loop spans 21 amino acids. CDR3 region: CASSVGVLGYRGLSNTGELFF. The CDR3 DNA reads TGTGCCAGCAGCGTAGGAGTCTTGGGCTATCGGGGGTTATCGAACACCGGGGAGCTGTTTTTT.

This clone appeared once. The chain recombines TRBV12-5 with TRBJ2-5; possibly TRBD2 for D (6 bases). V dropped 1 base and J dropped 4 bases, with 10 bases sitting between them. This CDR3 is built from 14 residues. Germline loops: CDR1 LGHNT, CDR2 FRNRAP. The CDR3 here is CASGLGEVGETQYF. The CDR3 DNA follows: TGTGCTAGTGGTTTGGGGGAGGTAGGAGAGACCCAGTACTTC.

The genes are TRBV28 and TRBJ1-4, with 7 bases fitting TRBD1. The V gene's germline CDR1 is MDHEN and CDR2 SYDVKM. This CDR3 region has 15 residues. The trim removed 8 bases at V and 7 bases at J, leaving 13 bases unmatched. The CDR3 spells CASAMAGTASEKLFF. DNA for the CDR3: TGTGCCAGCGCGATGGCCGGGACAGCGTCTGAAAAACTGTTTTTT. Filled out from reference TRBV28 and TRBJ1-4, the complete variable domain reads DVKVTQSSRYLVKRTGEKVFLECVQDMDHENMFWYRQDPGLGLRLIYFSYDVKMKEKGDIPEGYSVSREKKERFSLILESASTNQTSMYLCASAMAGTASEKLFFGSGTQLSVL.

The chain has TRBV11-2 and TRBJ2-3, with 8 bases identical to TRBD2. Germline V gene lookup returns CDR1 SGHAT and CDR2 FQNNGV. CDR3 length equals 15 residues. Unmatched junction bases numbered 7, after V lost 3 bases and J lost 5 bases. The DNA of the CDR3 is TGTGCCAGCAGCTTCGCACCGGGAGGGGGAGATACGCAGTATTTT. It encodes CASSFAPGGGDTQYF.

V gene TRBV4-2 combines with J gene TRBJ1-3; tentatively, D is TRBD1 (6 bases). V was trimmed by 0 bases and J by 4 bases, leaving 10 bases between them. The length of the CDR3 is 15 residues. CDR1 is LGHNA, CDR2 YNFKEQ, per germline. CDR3 protein: CASSQDRGSGNTIYF. CDR3 sequence (DNA): TGTGCCAGCAGCCAAGACAGGGGATCGGGAAACACCATATATTTT.

The chain is built from TRBV12-3 or TRBV12-4 and TRBJ2-1; TRBD2 agrees at 9 bases. Trimming removed 6 bases from V and 14 bases from J; junction bases left unmatched: 8. The length of the CDR3 is 12 residues. CDR3 bases: TGTGCCAGCAGCTTGGGGGGGACTAGCAAGTTCTTC. It codes for CASSLGGTSKFF.

This chain links TRBV6-5 with TRBJ1-3; the match to TRBD1 covers 10 bases. CDR1 and CDR2 (germline): MNHEY, SVGAGI. The CDR3 sequence is 14 residues long. Trimming removed 5 bases from V and 10 bases from J; junction bases left unmatched: 8. The CDR3 region has the DNA TGTGCCAGCAGTACTCGGGACAGGGGTATGACCATATATTTT. This codes for CASSTRDRGMTIYF.

V and J are TRBV6-2 or TRBV6-3 and TRBJ2-7; D not resolved. V lost 2 bases to trimming and J lost 4 bases, with 9 bases between them. The CDR3 consists of 13 residues. CDR1 and CDR2 (germline): MNHEY, SVGEGT. CDR3 sequence: CASSYSQVYEQYF. Written as DNA, the CDR3 is TGTGCCAGCAGTTACAGTCAGGTATACGAGCAGTACTTC.

Sample share makes this clone medium-sized. The gene calls are TRBV9 and TRBJ2-3; 12 nucleotides align to TRBD2. Germline V lookup: CDR1 SGDLS, CDR2 YYNGEE. V lost 0 bases and J lost 2; bases outside the gene matches: 7. The CDR3 consists of 18 residues. In nucleotides, the CDR3 is TGTGCCAGCAGCGTAGCTGAGACTAGCGGGAGACTCACAGATACGCAGTATTTT. Protein product: CASSVAETSGRLTDTQYF. Full variable domain (outside the CDR3, taken from reference TRBV9 and TRBJ2-3): DSGVTQTPKHLITATGQRVTLRCSPRSGDLSVYWYQQSLDQGLQFLIQYYNGEERAKGNILERFSAQQFPDLHSELNLSSLELGDSALYFCASSVAETSGRLTDTQYFGPGTRLTVL.

This clone showed up just once. The V gene is TRBV3-1 (or the pseudogene TRBV3-2), the J gene TRBJ1-1; no clear D gene. Germline assignment: CDR1 LGHDT and CDR2 YNNKEL (reference sequence). The length of the CDR3 is 14 residues. Trimming shortened V by 0 bases and J by 6 bases, and 11 bases separated the two germline ends. This chain's CDR3 is CASSQDGGRPEAFF. DNA of the CDR3: TGTGCCAGCAGCCAAGATGGAGGGAGGCCTGAAGCTTTCTTT.

The chain carries TRBV7-2 and TRBJ2-3; D is unresolved. Germline V gene data show CDR1 as SGHTA and CDR2 as FQGNSA. There are 19 residues in the CDR3. Trimming stripped 4 bases from V and 0 bases from J, with 23 bases between. The CDR3 DNA follows: TGTGCCAGCAGCTCCCGTGGGCCGTCCCTTCGCGCTAGCACAGATACGCAGTATTTT. Protein sequence: CASSSRGPSLRASTDTQYF.